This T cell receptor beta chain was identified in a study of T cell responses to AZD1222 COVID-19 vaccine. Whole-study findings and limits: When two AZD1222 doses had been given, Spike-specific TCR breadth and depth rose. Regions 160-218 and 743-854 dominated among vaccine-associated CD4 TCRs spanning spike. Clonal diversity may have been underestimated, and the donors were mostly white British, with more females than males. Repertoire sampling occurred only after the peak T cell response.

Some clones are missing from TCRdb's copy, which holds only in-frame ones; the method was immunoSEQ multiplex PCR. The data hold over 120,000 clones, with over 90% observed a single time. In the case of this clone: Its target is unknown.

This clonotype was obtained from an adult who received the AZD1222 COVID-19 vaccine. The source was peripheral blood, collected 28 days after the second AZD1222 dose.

The CDR3 sequence is CASSLNGRPYNEQFF. CDR3 sequence (DNA): TGTGCCAGCAGCTTAAACGGGAGGCCCTACAATGAGCAGTTCTTC. The chain carries TRBV7-8 and TRBJ2-1, with 7 bases aligning to TRBD2. The J segment lost 2 bases and the V segment lost 2 bases, leaving 3 bases of the junction unmatched. Germline lookup yields CDR1 SGHVS and CDR2 FQNEAQ. The CDR3 covers 15 residues. The whole variable domain, remainder taken from reference TRBV7-8 and TRBJ2-1, is GAGVSQSPRYKVAKRGQDVALRCDPISGHVSLFWYQQALGQGPEFLTYFQNEAQLDKSGLPSDRFFAERPEGSVSTLKIQRTQQEDSAVYLCASSLNGRPYNEQFFGPGTRLTVL.